One sample yielded the 4 T cell receptor beta chains listed below, sequenced in a study of blood T cell repertoires in COVID-19. The assay was immunoSEQ multiplex PCR, and TCRdb's table has in-frame clones only and misses some. The sample consists of approximately 500,000 clones, about 88% of them appearing once. Sequencing was performed on peripheral blood. Every receptor here comes from a man between 18 and 35 years old with COVID-19, enrolled during active disease.

In this sample, this clone turned up once. This rearrangement joins TRBV19 to TRBJ2-1; the D gene is possibly TRBD2 (5 bases). There are 15 residues in the CDR3. Trimming removed 5 bases at V and 0 bases at J, with 11 bases between. CDR1 and CDR2 from the germline V gene are LNHDA and SQIVND (reference sequence). The DNA for the CDR3 is TGTGCCAGTAGTCCTAGCCCGAGCTCCTACAATGAGCAGTTCTTC. Translating it yields CASSPSPSSYNEQFF.

This clone was observed a few times. This same CDR3 is encoded by further DNA sequences in the sample. V is TRBV18 and J is TRBJ2-5; 10 positions match TRBD2. V dropped 6 bases and J dropped 5; count of bases not matched to a gene: 3. Germline values: CDR1 KGHSH, CDR2 LQKENI. The CDR3 sequence is 13 residues long. The CDR3 nucleotides read TGTGCCAGCTCTCCGGGACTAGCGGAGACCCAGTACTTC. It encodes CASSPGLAETQYF.

The chain is built from TRBV19 and TRBJ1-1; 9 nucleotides agree with TRBD1. CDR1 is LNHDA, CDR2 SQIVND, per germline (reference sequence). V trimming: 6 bases; J trimming: 1 base; junction bases outside the gene matches: 6. The CDR3 has 15 amino acids. CDR3 region: CASSGTGRRNTEAFF. The DNA for the CDR3 is TGTGCCAGTAGCGGGACAGGGAGGCGGAACACTGAAGCTTTCTTT.

This CDR3 reads CASSSAGTGASYEQYF. The CDR3 DNA follows: TGTGCCAGCAGTTCGGCCGGGACAGGAGCCTCCTACGAGCAGTACTTC. The chain uses TRBV6-5 and TRBJ2-7, with TRBD1 matching 8 bases. V lost 4 bases to trimming and J lost 0 bases; unmatched junction nucleotides: 8. CDR1 is MNHEY and CDR2 is SVGAGI in the germline V gene. The CDR3 totals 16 residues.